A selection of T cell receptor beta chains follows, all from one sample in a study of technical replicates of blood from a handful of donors. Method: immunoSEQ multiplex PCR; TCRdb's copy keeps in-frame clones and lacks some. The table includes about 80,000 clones, about 96% detected once. Sequenced input: T cells isolated from PBMCs. These receptor sequences come from a human donor in good health. Each CDR3 is given with its conserved first and last residue. A D gene is named only where the DNA matches it firmly.

v_gene: TRBV6-6; j_gene: TRBJ1-1; d_gene: .; CDR3aa: CASSPGAYTEAFF
v_gene: TRBV5-1; j_gene: TRBJ1-1; d_gene: .; CDR3aa: CASSPVGGSTEAFF
v_gene: TRBV5-1; j_gene: TRBJ2-1; d_gene: TRBD1; CDR3aa: CASSLPLTGRPYNEQFF
v_gene: TRBV4-3; j_gene: TRBJ2-2; d_gene: .; CDR3aa: CASSLRREGTGELFF
v_gene: TRBV7-8; j_gene: TRBJ2-7; d_gene: TRBD1; CDR3aa: CASSLEGQIYEQYF
v_gene: TRBV7-2; j_gene: TRBJ1-2; d_gene: TRBD1; CDR3aa: CASSLVRQGGYGYTF
v_gene: TRBV14; j_gene: TRBJ1-3; d_gene: TRBD1; CDR3aa: CASSQLGQGSWGRGIYF
v_gene: TRBV15; j_gene: TRBJ1-5; d_gene: TRBD1; CDR3aa: CATRWGQGSNQPQHF
v_gene: TRBV13; j_gene: TRBJ1-1; d_gene: .; CDR3aa: CASSLKQGNTEAFF
v_gene: TRBV27; j_gene: TRBJ1-4; d_gene: .; CDR3aa: CASSIALGEKLFF
v_gene: TRBV5-6; j_gene: TRBJ2-7; d_gene: .; CDR3aa: CASRSTDSIEQYF
v_gene: TRBV10-3; j_gene: TRBJ2-7; d_gene: TRBD1; CDR3aa: CAISEPGQTRAYEQYF
v_gene: TRBV6-6; j_gene: TRBJ1-2; d_gene: TRBD1; CDR3aa: CASSPPGNRGHGYTF
v_gene: TRBV11-3; j_gene: TRBJ1-4; d_gene: .; CDR3aa: CASSLVSTHLATNEKLFF
v_gene: TRBV19; j_gene: TRBJ1-2; d_gene: TRBD1; CDR3aa: CASEDRGYYGYTF
v_gene: TRBV27; j_gene: TRBJ1-1; d_gene: .; CDR3aa: CASSSRSGGTEAFF
v_gene: TRBV19; j_gene: TRBJ2-1; d_gene: TRBD2; CDR3aa: CASMSGRVEQFF
v_gene: TRBV7-9; j_gene: TRBJ1-4; d_gene: .; CDR3aa: CASSLVGAGSSNEKLFF
v_gene: TRBV6-5; j_gene: TRBJ2-5; d_gene: .; CDR3aa: CASSTLSGKETQYF
v_gene: TRBV2; j_gene: TRBJ2-5; d_gene: TRBD2; CDR3aa: CASRGRLAGQETQYF
v_gene: TRBV14; j_gene: TRBJ1-1; d_gene: TRBD1; CDR3aa: CASSVARGTEAFF
v_gene: TRBV6-5; j_gene: TRBJ2-7; d_gene: TRBD2; CDR3aa: CASSGTTTYEQYF
v_gene: TRBV5-1; j_gene: TRBJ2-7; d_gene: .; CDR3aa: CASSLPIGTSSYEQYF
v_gene: TRBV15; j_gene: TRBJ1-1; d_gene: .; CDR3aa: CATSRVRGSKNTEAFF
v_gene: TRBV10-3; j_gene: TRBJ2-7; d_gene: TRBD1; CDR3aa: CAILGQGRSHEQYF
v_gene: TRBV6-1; j_gene: TRBJ2-1; d_gene: TRBD1; CDR3aa: CASSVRDRSLNEQFF
v_gene: TRBV29-1; j_gene: TRBJ2-1; d_gene: .; CDR3aa: CSVEDSGRSPEYNEQFF
v_gene: TRBV15; j_gene: TRBJ2-7; d_gene: .; CDR3aa: CATSPLSGSSYEQYF
v_gene: TRBV7-9; j_gene: TRBJ2-7; d_gene: .; CDR3aa: CASSLVVFSERDYEQYF
v_gene: TRBV11-2; j_gene: TRBJ2-7; d_gene: TRBD2; CDR3aa: CASSLSQTSGSSYEQYF
v_gene: TRBV9; j_gene: TRBJ1-3; d_gene: .; CDR3aa: CASSVLSGTLSSGNTIYF
v_gene: TRBV5-8; j_gene: TRBJ1-5; d_gene: TRBD1; CDR3aa: CASTTDRDQPQHF
v_gene: TRBV11-1; j_gene: TRBJ2-7; d_gene: .; CDR3aa: CASSLDRSYEQYF